The 8 T cell receptor beta chains below were found in one sample sequenced in a study of beta chain features in type 1 diabetes. Sequencing targeted expressed TCRB transcripts, as all isolated RNA had been reverse transcribed. This table comes from immunoSEQ multiplex PCR, and its TCRdb copy is limited to in-frame clones, with some not included. Of 500,000 to 850,000 clones listed, about 14% were seen once; the top ten hold roughly 0.04%. Their target antigens are unknown. Study conclusions and caveats: The study found moderately but significantly shorter TCRB CDR3s in all four CD4+ subsets of Type 1 diabetes patients.

Sequences were obtained from naive CD4+ T cells from blood. Receptors were obtained from a young man with type 1 diabetes.

This clone was counted a few times. The CDR3 region is CASSPELAVETQYF. The CDR3 DNA reads TGTGCCAGCAGCCCAGAGCTAGCGGTAGAGACCCAGTACTTC. V usage is TRBV7-9 and J usage is TRBJ2-5; 7 positions agree with TRBD2. Germline values: CDR1 SEHNR, CDR2 FQNEAQ (reference sequence). Trimming removed 5 bases from V and 4 bases from J; junction bases left unmatched: 7. This CDR3 contains 14 residues.

This clone occurred a few times. V usage is TRBV28 and J usage is TRBJ2-1; 7 bases are a match to TRBD1. J lost 7 bases, V lost 5 bases, and 5 bases had no gene match. This CDR3 comprises 13 residues. Germline CDR1 is MDHEN and CDR2 is SYDVKM. The CDR3 protein is CASSLGTVNEQFF. As DNA, the CDR3 is TGTGCCAGCAGTCTCGGGACAGTAAATGAGCAGTTCTTC. Using reference TRBV28 and TRBJ2-1 for the parts outside the CDR3, the full variable domain is DVKVTQSSRYLVKRTGEKVFLECVQDMDHENMFWYRQDPGLGLRLIYFSYDVKMKEKGDIPEGYSVSREKKERFSLILESASTNQTSMYLCASSLGTVNEQFFGPGTRLTVL.

This clone was recorded a few times. The chain joins TRBV9 to TRBJ1-2; D remains unclear. The CDR3 extends over 14 amino acids. Germline values: CDR1 SGDLS, CDR2 YYNGEE. V was pared by 0 bases and J by 7 bases, with 13 bases between. CDR3 DNA: TGTGCCAGCAGCGTAGGAAGGGATTTGTCTGGCTACACCTTC. Protein: CASSVGRDLSGYTF.

This clone was counted only a few times. This chain joins TRBV11-2 and TRBJ2-3; 7 nucleotides align to TRBD2. The trim removed 5 bases at V and 3 bases at J, leaving 5 bases unmatched. Germline V gene lookup returns CDR1 SGHAT and CDR2 FQNNGV. The CDR3 contains 14 residues. The CDR3 coding sequence is TGTGCCAGCAGCAAAAGCGGGACGACAGATACGCAGTATTTT. Protein: CASSKSGTTDTQYF.

V is TRBV9 and J is TRBJ1-2; the D gene is possibly TRBD1 (5 bases). Trimming removed 2 bases from V and 2 bases from J, with 16 bases in between. The CDR3 spans 16 residues. Per germline, CDR1 SGDLS and CDR2 YYNGEE. The CDR3 DNA reads as TGTGCCAGCAGCGTCGTTGGAACTGGGGCCAACTATGGCTACACCTTC. Protein sequence: CASSVVGTGANYGYTF.

The chain employs TRBV11-2 and TRBJ2-3; a possible D gene is TRBD1 (6 bases). V lost 5 bases to trimming and J lost 6 bases, with 15 bases between them. CDR1 SGHAT and CDR2 FQNNGV come from the germline V gene. This CDR3 has 14 residues. The CDR3 loop reads CASSTAGTTDTQYF. For the CDR3, the DNA is TGTGCCAGCAGCACCGCCGGGACAACGGATACGCAGTATTTT.

V gene TRBV2 combines with J gene TRBJ2-2; 7 nucleotides line up with TRBD1. Germline V CDR1 and CDR2: SNHLY, FYNNEI. The trim removed 7 bases at V and 4 bases at J, leaving 6 bases unmatched. The CDR3 runs to 14 residues. The CDR3 DNA sequence: TGTGCCAGCACCCAAGGACAGGTCACCGGGGAGCTGTTTTTT. Translated: CASTQGQVTGELFF.

The rearrangement uses TRBV30 and TRBJ1-1; tentative D call: TRBD1 (5 bases). Looked up from germline, CDR1 is GTSNPN and CDR2 is SVGIG (reference sequence). The CDR3 sequence is 15 residues long. V was clipped by 5 bases and J by 0 bases, with 16 bases between them. The CDR3 DNA reads as TGTGCCTGGGTGCCGGGACTCATTATGAACACTGAAGCTTTCTTT. Its translation: CAWVPGLIMNTEAFF.